These 13 T cell receptor beta chains originate from one sample sequenced in a study of TIL therapy for anti-PD-1-resistant metastatic lung cancer. Sequencing used immunoSEQ v3. Profiled with immunoSEQ multiplex PCR; TCRdb holds only in-frame clones, not every one. This repertoire shows about 36,000 clones, around 67% found once; its top ten account for over 5.5%. Regarding time point: pre-treatment sample, taken before nivolumab and TIL therapy. The sample in question was blood, obtained at baseline. All receptors come from a person aged 25 to 85 with non-small cell lung cancer.

This CDR3 is CASSLGPSSYNEQFF. In DNA, the CDR3 is TGTGCCAGCAGCTTGGGCCCGAGCTCCTACAATGAGCAGTTCTTC. V usage is TRBV5-4 and J usage is TRBJ2-1; D gene ambiguous. Trimming stripped 0 bases from V and 0 bases from J, with 7 bases between. The germline V gene has CDR1 SGHNT and CDR2 YYREEE (reference sequence). This CDR3 region has 15 residues. The variable domain in full, completed from reference TRBV5-4 and TRBJ2-1, reads ETGVTQSPTHLIKTRGQQVTLRCSSQSGHNTVSWYQQALGQGPQFIFQYYREEENGRGNFPPRFSGLQFPNYSSELNVNALELDDSALYLCASSLGPSSYNEQFFGPGTRLTVL.

The chain joins TRBV15 to TRBJ2-1; D is perhaps TRBD2 (7 bases). The V gene lost 1 base and the J gene lost 6 bases, with 13 bases spanning the gap. There are 15 residues in the CDR3. Germline V gene lookup returns CDR1 LNHNV and CDR2 YYDKDF (reference sequence). The CDR3 here is CATSRGRGGGNEQFF. The CDR3 nucleotides read TGTGCCACCAGCAGAGGAAGGGGAGGGGGCAATGAGCAGTTCTTC.

This chain uses TRBV28 with TRBJ2-6; 9 bases fit TRBD1. Germline values: CDR1 MDHEN, CDR2 SYDVKM. J was trimmed by 2 bases and V by 4 bases; bases with no gene match: 12. The CDR3 contains 19 residues. The CDR3 nucleotides are TGTGCCAGCAGTTCGTCGACAGGGGGACTGCAGCCTGGGGCCAACGTCCTGACTTTC. It specifies CASSSSTGGLQPGANVLTF.

The chain carries TRBV5-5 and TRBJ1-5; possible D gene TRBD1, 5 bases. This CDR3 has 15 residues. Germline-derived CDR1 and CDR2 are SGHKS and YYEKEE (reference sequence). Between the trimmed V and J ends, which lost 6 bases and 3 bases, there was a span of 16 bases. The CDR3 is CASTPMGRDNQPQHF. The CDR3 coding sequence is TGTGCCAGCACCCCCATGGGACGGGACAATCAGCCCCAGCATTTT.

The V gene is TRBV18, the J gene TRBJ1-1; D is unresolved. The CDR3 extends over 12 amino acids. Germline loops: CDR1 KGHSH, CDR2 LQKENI. Trimming left V 2 bases short and J 0 bases short, with 1 base between. For the CDR3, the DNA is TGTGCCAGCTCACCATTGAACACTGAAGCTTTCTTT. Its translation: CASSPLNTEAFF.

The CDR3 is CASSKTRDNQPQHF. CDR3 sequence (DNA): TGTGCCAGCAGTAAAACCAGAGACAATCAGCCCCAGCATTTT. The chain combines TRBV6-6 with TRBJ1-5; no definite D call. Trimming removed 5 bases from V and 3 bases from J, with 11 bases in between. CDR3 length: 14 amino acids. Per germline, CDR1 MNHNY and CDR2 SVGAGI (reference sequence).

The V and J genes are TRBV5-4 and TRBJ1-3, with 10 bases aligning to TRBD1. The junction had 3 bases not matched to a gene; V was cut back by 4 bases and J by 2 bases. Germline values: CDR1 SGHNT, CDR2 YYREEE (reference sequence). There are 15 residues in the CDR3. DNA of the CDR3: TGTGCCAGCAGCAGACAGGGGGCTGCTGGAAACACCATATATTTT. This translates into CASSRQGAAGNTIYF.

The V and J genes are TRBV21-1 and TRBJ1-3. TRBV21-1 corresponds to a pseudogene. The CDR3 has 18 residues. The CDR3 sequence is CASSKVLEARSGGNTIYF. The CDR3 nucleotides are TGTGCCAGCAGCAAAGTGTTGGAGGCCAGGTCGGGAGGAAACACCATATATTTT.

The CDR3 reads CASSLDNYGYTF. CDR3 DNA: TGTGCCAGCAGTCTAGATAACTATGGCTACACCTTC. V is TRBV28 and J is TRBJ1-2, with D uncertain. The CDR3 is 12 amino acids. V lost 5 bases to trimming and J lost 1 base, with 5 bases between them. The germline V gene encodes CDR1 MDHEN and CDR2 SYDVKM.

The sample holds a few counts of this clone. This rearrangement joins TRBV28 to TRBJ1-2; maybe TRBD1 (6 bases). This CDR3 comprises 13 residues. The germline V gene encodes CDR1 MDHEN and CDR2 SYDVKM. V shed 8 bases and J shed 4 bases, with 14 bases lying between them. CDR3: CASGLQGVYGYTF. CDR3 sequence (DNA): TGTGCCAGCGGCCTACAGGGCGTCTATGGCTACACCTTC.

The rearrangement uses TRBV27 and TRBJ2-7; 7 bases align to TRBD2. The CDR3 consists of 12 residues. The J segment lost 6 bases and the V segment lost 5 bases, leaving 4 bases of the junction unmatched. Germline assignment: CDR1 MNHEY and CDR2 SMNVEV (reference sequence). CDR3 in amino acids: CASSPPGGEQYF. CDR3 nucleotide sequence: TGTGCCAGCAGTCCACCGGGGGGCGAGCAGTACTTC.

The chain joins TRBV7-9 to TRBJ2-4; D could derive from TRBD1 or TRBD2 (6 bases each). In germline, CDR1 is SEHNR, CDR2 FQNEAQ (reference sequence). The V end lost 1 base, the J end lost 3 bases, and 10 bases lay between the germline ends. The CDR3 contains 15 residues. CDR3 residues: CASSLEGGHKNIQYF. DNA of the CDR3: TGTGCCAGCAGCTTAGAGGGGGGACACAAAAACATTCAGTACTTC.

The chain couples TRBV7-2 to TRBJ2-7; TRBD2 is a possible D gene (7 bases). The germline gives CDR1 SGHTA, CDR2 FQGNSA. The V end lost 4 bases, the J end lost 5 bases, and 15 bases lay between the germline ends. The CDR3 runs 14 residues. The CDR3 spells CASSSPGGGNEQYF. CDR3 coding DNA: TGTGCCAGCAGCTCACCGGGGGGCGGGAACGAGCAGTACTTC.